This T cell receptor beta chain was sequenced in a study of OX40 agonist ivuxolimab in advanced cancers. For the study at large: While on treatment, patients had intravenous ivuxolimab at 0.01 to 10 mg/kg every 2 weeks. Three patients got partial responses; one had hepatocellular carcinoma and two had cutaneous melanoma. Points from the study as a whole: Partial responders receiving 0.1-3.0 mg/kg showed among the lowest clonal expansion.

With respect to this clone: The target antigen is unknown.

Germline CDR1 is MNHEY and CDR2 is SVGAGI. The CDR3 is 16 residues long. With V trimmed by 4 bases and J by 3 bases, 4 bases remained unmatched. Clones were sequenced by immunoSEQ multiplex PCR, and TCRdb holds only the in-frame ones, with some missing. This table holds 110,000 or so clones, about 91% found once. Collection of blood occurred at baseline, at cycle 4 day 1, and at cycle 7 day 1. J is TRBJ2-1 and V is TRBV6-5, with TRBD2 matching over 12 bases. Sequencing used CD4+ or CD8+ T cells sorted from blood, obtained in a trial of the OX40 agonist ivuxolimab. The TCR was taken from an adult with an advanced solid tumor such as melanoma, head and neck, liver or kidney cancer. This chain's CDR3 is CASSSWTSGNYNEQFF. As DNA, the CDR3 is TGTGCCAGCAGTTCATGGACTAGCGGGAACTACAATGAGCAGTTCTTC.